What follows are 20 T cell receptor beta chains derived from one specimen sequenced in a study of blood T cell repertoires in COVID-19. Here immunoSEQ multiplex PCR was the method, and the copy in TCRdb shows in-frame clones only, minus some. The profile covers about 280,000 clones, with about 85% appearing a single time and about an eighth taken by the ten largest. Sequenced: peripheral blood. These receptors were obtained from a human donor in a cohort sampled during active COVID-19.

This chain uses TRBV6-5 with TRBJ2-3; TRBD2 might be the D (5 bases). The CDR3 is 15 amino acids. Trimming shortened V by 5 bases and J by 5 bases, and 17 bases separated the two germline ends. CDR1 MNHEY and CDR2 SVGAGI come from the germline V gene. The CDR3 bases are TGTGCCAGCAGTACCCGGAGGCTGGAACTAGATACGCAGTATTTT. It translates to CASSTRRLELDTQYF.

The rearrangement uses TRBV9 and TRBJ2-3; TRBD2 agrees at 12 bases. The V gene end was trimmed by 3 bases and the J gene end by 2 bases; junction bases not matched to a gene: 4. Looked up from germline, CDR1 is SGDLS and CDR2 is YYNGEE. The CDR3 is 16 amino acids. The CDR3 protein is CASSGTSGVHTDTQYF. Here the CDR3 DNA reads TGTGCCAGCAGCGGGACTAGCGGGGTACACACAGATACGCAGTATTTT.

This clone was seen just once. The chain recombines TRBV11-3 with TRBJ2-1, with D hard to call. The germline gives CDR1 SGHNT, CDR2 YENEEA. V shed 1 base and J shed 4 bases, with 8 bases lying between them. The CDR3 is 14 residues long. The CDR3 region has the DNA TGTGCCAGCAGCTTAGCTTCAGATTACAATGAGCAGTTCTTC. Its translation is CASSLASDYNEQFF. Combining the CDR3 with reference TRBV11-3 and TRBJ2-1 gives the whole variable domain EAGVVQSPRYKIIEKKQPVAFWCNPISGHNTLYWYLQNLGQGPELLIRYENEEAVDDSQLPKDRFSAERLKGVDSTLKIQPAELGDSAVYLCASSLASDYNEQFFGPGTRLTVL.

This clone has more than one count but fewer than ten. This chain joins TRBV15 and TRBJ2-2, with unresolved D. The germline CDR1 and CDR2 sequences are LNHNV and YYDKDF (reference sequence). V was cut by 1 base and J by 0 bases, with 3 bases left in between. The CDR3 runs to 14 residues. As DNA, the CDR3 is TGTGCCACCAGCAGAGTCTCGAACACCGGGGAGCTGTTTTTT. Encoded protein: CATSRVSNTGELFF.

V usage is TRBV7-2 and J usage is TRBJ1-5; 8 bases are a match to TRBD1. Germline V gene lookup returns CDR1 SGHTA and CDR2 FQGNSA. Germline trimming cut 5 bases from V and 2 bases from J; bases unmatched to any gene: 8. The CDR3 is 16 amino acids. The CDR3 nucleotides are TGTGCCAGCAGCCTAGACAGGGGCGCTGGCAATCAGCCCCAGCATTTT. Its protein product is CASSLDRGAGNQPQHF.

Many counts were recorded for this clone. In DNA, the CDR3 is TGTGCCACCAGTGGCGAAGCGGAAACCGGGGAGCTGTTTTTT. Its protein is CATSGEAETGELFF. The V gene is TRBV24-1, the J gene TRBJ2-2; D might be TRBD2 (5 bases). CDR1 and CDR2 (germline): KGHDR, SFDVKD. CDR3 size: 14 residues. V lost 5 bases and J lost 5, with 11 bases in between.

This clone occurred once. This chain links TRBV7-9 with TRBJ2-7; possible D gene TRBD1, 6 bases. This CDR3 is built from 13 residues. Germline CDR1 reads SEHNR; CDR2 reads FQNEAQ (reference sequence). V lost 6 bases and J lost 0, with 9 bases in between. In DNA form, the CDR3 reads TGTGCCAGCAGTCGGACAGACTCCTACGAGCAGTACTTC. Amino acid sequence: CASSRTDSYEQYF.

This chain connects TRBV3-1 (or the pseudogene TRBV3-2) to TRBJ1-4; weak D call: TRBD1 (5 bases). The V gene's germline CDR1 is LGHDT and CDR2 YNNKEL (reference sequence). V lost 0 bases and J 8 bases, leaving 16 bases between the germline ends. This CDR3 has 16 residues. CDR3 nucleotides: TGTGCCAGCAGCCAAGATCTGGGGCGACTTCGGGAAAAACTGTTTTTT. As protein: CASSQDLGRLREKLFF.

V gene TRBV4-1 combines with J gene TRBJ2-1; D is perhaps TRBD1 (6 bases). CDR3 length: 16 residues. V was pared by 1 base and J by 9 bases, with 19 bases between. Germline CDR1 reads MGHRA; CDR2 reads YSYEKL. This chain's CDR3 is CASSQGQADEQGEQFF. CDR3 DNA sequence: TGCGCCAGCAGCCAAGGGCAAGCGGACGAACAGGGTGAGCAGTTCTTC.

With regard to this clone: One end of the junction fails to match germline, which may point to a read error. The chain employs TRBV7-8 and TRBJ2-7; possible D gene TRBD2, 6 bases. The CDR3 totals 15 residues. Germline CDR1 reads SGHVS; CDR2 reads FQNEAQ. CDR3: CASSLDARGAGEQYF. In DNA form, the CDR3 reads TGTGCCAGCAGTTTAGACGCCCGAGGGGCGGGGGAGCAGTACTTC.

The genes are TRBV5-1 and TRBJ2-2; 12 nucleotides agree with TRBD2. Germline assignment: CDR1 SGHRS and CDR2 YFSETQ. This CDR3 contains 19 residues. Trimming removed 0 bases from V and 4 bases from J; junction bases left unmatched: 10. This CDR3 reads CASSLVLLAGGPVTGELFF. The DNA of the CDR3 is TGCGCCAGCAGCTTGGTTCTGCTAGCGGGAGGGCCGGTCACCGGGGAGCTGTTTTTT.

The J gene is TRBJ2-7, the V gene TRBV7-2; D is perhaps TRBD2 (6 bases). Germline V gene data show CDR1 as SGHTA and CDR2 as FQGNSA. The CDR3 runs 15 residues. V shed 2 bases and J shed 4 bases, with 15 bases lying between them. CDR3: CASSLSSGQQYEQYF. The CDR3 nucleotides read TGTGCCAGCAGCTTAAGTAGCGGCCAACAATACGAGCAGTACTTC.

This rearrangement joins TRBV28 to TRBJ2-5, with D unclear. The CDR3 covers 14 residues. V was clipped by 5 bases and J by 4 bases, with 14 bases between them. Germline V CDR1 and CDR2: MDHEN, SYDVKM. The CDR3 loop reads CASSPRSRLETQYF. DNA of the CDR3: TGTGCCAGCAGTCCCCGGTCTCGACTAGAGACCCAGTACTTC. Based on the CDR3 plus reference TRBV28 and TRBJ2-5, the full variable domain is DVKVTQSSRYLVKRTGEKVFLECVQDMDHENMFWYRQDPGLGLRLIYFSYDVKMKEKGDIPEGYSVSREKKERFSLILESASTNQTSMYLCASSPRSRLETQYFGPGTRLLVL.

This clone was observed a few times. The rearrangement uses TRBV6-6 and TRBJ2-1; D ambiguous. Germline assignment: CDR1 MNHNY and CDR2 SVGAGI (reference sequence). The CDR3 is made up of 11 amino acids. V was shortened by 5 bases and J by 8 bases, with 7 bases between the two germline ends. The CDR3 reads CASSREDEQFF. The CDR3 DNA reads TGTGCCAGCAGTCGTGAGGATGAGCAGTTCTTC.

The chain joins TRBV28 to TRBJ1-4; possibly TRBD1 for D (6 bases). The CDR3 consists of 15 residues. V was clipped by 6 bases and J by 3 bases, with 14 bases between them. CDR1 is MDHEN and CDR2 is SYDVKM in the germline V gene. The CDR3 DNA reads TGTGCCAGCAGGTTTACAGGGCGATCTAATGAAAAACTGTTTTTT. It specifies CASRFTGRSNEKLFF.

The chain recombines TRBV4-1 with TRBJ1-1; the D gene is possibly TRBD1 (5 bases). V shed 0 bases and J shed 6 bases, with 20 bases lying between them. Germline-derived CDR1 and CDR2 are MGHRA and YSYEKL. The CDR3 is 17 residues long. The CDR3 nucleotides read TGCGCCAGCAGCCAAGATGGGGGAGTACGGGGGAGGGCTGAAGCTTTCTTT. This sequence encodes CASSQDGGVRGRAEAFF.

This chain uses TRBV9 with TRBJ2-7, with D possibly matching TRBD2 (6 bases). The ends were cut back, 0 bases at V and 7 bases at J, with 14 bases in the middle. Per germline, CDR1 SGDLS and CDR2 YYNGEE. The CDR3 is 14 amino acids. Here the CDR3 DNA reads TGTGCCAGCAGCGTAGATTATGCGGGGAGGGAGCAGTACTTC. It specifies CASSVDYAGREQYF.

V gene TRBV6-5 combines with J gene TRBJ2-3; D is unresolved. With 0 bases removed from V and 1 base from J, the gap between germline ends came to 8 bases. The germline V gene encodes CDR1 MNHEY and CDR2 SVGAGI. The length of the CDR3 is 15 residues. The CDR3 nucleotides read TGTGCCAGCAGTTACTCCCCAGGTGGCACAGATACGCAGTATTTT. It encodes CASSYSPGGTDTQYF.

J is TRBJ1-1 and V is TRBV7-9, with D perhaps matching TRBD1 (5 bases). Germline-derived CDR1 and CDR2 are SEHNR and FQNEAQ (reference sequence). Between the trimmed V and J ends, which lost 0 bases and 1 base, there was a span of 12 bases. The CDR3 length is 16 residues. The DNA of the CDR3 is TGTGCCAGCAGCTTAGCGCTCAGGGCGACGAACACTGAAGCTTTCTTT. The encoded protein is CASSLALRATNTEAFF.

The genes are TRBV27 and TRBJ2-3; D perhaps matches TRBD1 (6 bases). The CDR3 extends over 14 amino acids. The germline V and J ends were trimmed by 7 bases and 1 base, with 12 bases remaining between them. Germline CDR1 and CDR2: MNHEY and SMNVEV (reference sequence). The CDR3 coding sequence is TGTGCCAGCACCTTTGCAGGGGGCACAGATACGCAGTATTTT. It yields the protein CASTFAGGTDTQYF.